This T cell receptor (beta chain) was found in a study of brain T cells in children with intractable seizures. The CDR3 consists of 15 residues. Germline loops: CDR1 SGHVS, CDR2 FQNEAQ. V lost 5 bases to trimming and J lost 5 bases, with 19 bases between them. Time point: blood from clinic visit 5 months post-surgery; TSC patient then seizure free. Only cases whose brain tissue showed the highest T cell transcript signatures were sequenced. Generated by immunoSEQ multiplex PCR, the TCRdb table keeps only in-frame clones and is missing some. The data contain around 340,000 clones, 93% of them singletons.

The chain is built from TRBV7-8 and TRBJ2-7; tentatively, D is TRBD2 (6 bases). The receptor was isolated from a boy under two years old with tuberous sclerosis and intractable seizures. Specimen: peripheral blood, collected more than 4 months after surgery. CDR3 nucleotides: TGTGCCAGCAGCCCCTCCGGAGCGGGTGTGGACGAGCAGTACTTC. Its translation: CASSPSGAGVDEQYF.